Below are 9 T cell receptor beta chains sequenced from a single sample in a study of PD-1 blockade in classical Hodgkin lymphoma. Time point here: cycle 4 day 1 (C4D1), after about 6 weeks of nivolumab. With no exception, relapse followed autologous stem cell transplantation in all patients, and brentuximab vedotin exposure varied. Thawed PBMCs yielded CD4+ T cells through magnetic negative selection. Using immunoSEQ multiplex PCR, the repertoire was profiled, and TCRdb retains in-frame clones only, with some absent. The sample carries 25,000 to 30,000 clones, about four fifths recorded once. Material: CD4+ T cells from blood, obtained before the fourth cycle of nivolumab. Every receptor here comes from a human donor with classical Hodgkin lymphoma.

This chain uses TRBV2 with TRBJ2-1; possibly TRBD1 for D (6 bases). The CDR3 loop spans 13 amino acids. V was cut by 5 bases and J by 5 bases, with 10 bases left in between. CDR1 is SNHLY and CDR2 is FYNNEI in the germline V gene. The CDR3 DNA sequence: TGTGCCAGCAGTCGGGACAAAGACAATGAGCAGTTCTTC. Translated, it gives CASSRDKDNEQFF.

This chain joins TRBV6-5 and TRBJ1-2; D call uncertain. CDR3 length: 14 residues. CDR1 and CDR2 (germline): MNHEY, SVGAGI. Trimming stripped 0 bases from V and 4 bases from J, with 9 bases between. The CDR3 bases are TGTGCCAGCAGTTACTCACCGGCCCGCTATGGCTACACCTTC. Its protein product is CASSYSPARYGYTF.

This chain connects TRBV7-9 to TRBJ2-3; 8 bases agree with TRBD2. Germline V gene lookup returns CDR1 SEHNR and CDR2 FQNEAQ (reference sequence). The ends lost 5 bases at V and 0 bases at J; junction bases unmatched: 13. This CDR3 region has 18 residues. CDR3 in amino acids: CASSLWRGVRPSTDTQYF. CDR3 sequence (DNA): TGTGCCAGCAGCCTGTGGCGGGGGGTAAGACCTAGCACAGATACGCAGTATTTT.

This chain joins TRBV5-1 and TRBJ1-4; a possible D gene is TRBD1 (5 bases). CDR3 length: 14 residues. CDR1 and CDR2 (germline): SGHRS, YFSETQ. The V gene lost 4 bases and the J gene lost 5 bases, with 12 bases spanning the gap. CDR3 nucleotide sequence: TGCGCCAGCAGCCCCCAGGACACGAATGAAAAACTGTTTTTT. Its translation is CASSPQDTNEKLFF. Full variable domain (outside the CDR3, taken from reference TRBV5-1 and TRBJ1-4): KAGVTQTPRYLIKTRGQQVTLSCSPISGHRSVSWYQQTPGQGLQFLFEYFSETQRNKGNFPGRFSGRQFSNSRSEMNVSTLELGDSALYLCASSPQDTNEKLFFGSGTQLSVL.

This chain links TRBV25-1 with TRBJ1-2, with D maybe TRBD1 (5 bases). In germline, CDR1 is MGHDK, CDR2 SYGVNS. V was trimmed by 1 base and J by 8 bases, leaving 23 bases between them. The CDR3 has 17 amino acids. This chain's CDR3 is CASSEWAIGDGKEGYTF. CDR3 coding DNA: TGTGCCAGCAGTGAATGGGCGATCGGGGACGGGAAGGAGGGCTACACCTTC.

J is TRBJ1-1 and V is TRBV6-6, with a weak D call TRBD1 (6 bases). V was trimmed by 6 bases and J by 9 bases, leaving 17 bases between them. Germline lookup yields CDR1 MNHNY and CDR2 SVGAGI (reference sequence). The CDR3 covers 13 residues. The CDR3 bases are TGTGCCAGCAGGAAGACAGGAGACCTTAAAGCTTTCTTT. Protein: CASRKTGDLKAFF.

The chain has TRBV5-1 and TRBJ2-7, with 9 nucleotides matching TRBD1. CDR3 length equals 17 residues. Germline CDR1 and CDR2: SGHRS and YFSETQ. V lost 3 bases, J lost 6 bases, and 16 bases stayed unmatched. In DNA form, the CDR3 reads TGCGCCAGCAGCTGGGCGCCCTTTCGACAGGGGGGTCGCGAGCAGTACTTC. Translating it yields CASSWAPFRQGGREQYF.

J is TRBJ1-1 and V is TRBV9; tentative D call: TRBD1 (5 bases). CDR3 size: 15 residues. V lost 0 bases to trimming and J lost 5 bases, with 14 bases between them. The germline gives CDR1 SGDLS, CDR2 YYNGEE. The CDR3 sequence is CASSVGWGRGTEAFF. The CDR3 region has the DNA TGTGCCAGCAGCGTAGGGTGGGGGAGAGGGACTGAAGCTTTCTTT. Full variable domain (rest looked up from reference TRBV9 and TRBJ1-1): DSGVTQTPKHLITATGQRVTLRCSPRSGDLSVYWYQQSLDQGLQFLIQYYNGEERAKGNILERFSAQQFPDLHSELNLSSLELGDSALYFCASSVGWGRGTEAFFGQGTRLTVV.

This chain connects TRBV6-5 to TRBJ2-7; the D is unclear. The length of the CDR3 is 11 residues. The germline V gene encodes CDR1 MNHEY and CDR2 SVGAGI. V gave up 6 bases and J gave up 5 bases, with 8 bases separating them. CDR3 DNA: TGTGCCAGCAGCTCGAACCACGAGCAGTACTTC. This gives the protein CASSSNHEQYF.